A single sample is the source of the 6 T cell receptor beta chains below, sequenced in a study of blood T cell repertoires in COVID-19. Only in-frame clones appear in the TCRdb table, and some are missing; sequencing was by immunoSEQ multiplex PCR. The sample has under 300,000 clones, roughly 91% seen once. Source material: peripheral blood. These receptors all come from a man aged 25-45 years with COVID-19, enrolled during active disease.

This rearrangement joins TRBV6-5 to TRBJ1-2; TRBD1 agrees at 9 bases. The junction had 6 bases not matched to a gene; V was cut back by 5 bases and J by 2 bases. CDR1 and CDR2 from the germline V gene are MNHEY and SVGAGI. The CDR3 covers 15 residues. CDR3 protein: CASSPNDRGNYGYTF. The CDR3 DNA reads TGTGCCAGCAGTCCCAACGACAGGGGGAACTATGGCTACACCTTC.

The V gene is TRBV19, the J gene TRBJ1-3; possible D gene TRBD1, 5 bases. Germline loops: CDR1 LNHDA, CDR2 SQIVND (reference sequence). The V end was cut by 7 bases, the J end by 3 bases, with 10 bases between. This CDR3 is 13 amino acids long. The CDR3 loop is CASKAQGGNTIYF. CDR3 bases: TGTGCCAGTAAGGCCCAGGGTGGAAACACCATATATTTT.

The rearrangement joins TRBV10-3 to TRBJ2-2, with 10 bases matching TRBD2. CDR3 size: 20 residues. Trimming removed 2 bases from V and 0 bases from J; junction bases left unmatched: 12. CDR1 is ENHRY and CDR2 is SYGVKD in the germline V gene. In DNA, the CDR3 is TGTGCCATCAGTGAGAGAGATCGACTAGCGGGCGATGCGAACACCGGGGAGCTGTTTTTT. Its translation is CAISERDRLAGDANTGELFF.

V gene TRBV3-1 (or the pseudogene TRBV3-2) combines with J gene TRBJ1-4, with D uncertain. V was cut by 0 bases and J by 0 bases, with 2 bases left in between. The CDR3 is 14 amino acids. Germline CDR1 reads LGHDT; CDR2 reads YNNKEL (reference sequence). The CDR3 nucleotides are TGTGCCAGCAGCCAAGATACAACTAATGAAAAACTGTTTTTT. Translated: CASSQDTTNEKLFF.

CDR3 nucleotides: TGTGCCAGCAGTGAGGACAGGGGGCGAGGTACGCAGTATTTT. Translated, it gives CASSEDRGRGTQYF. The chain is built from TRBV6-1 and TRBJ2-3; 11 bases align to TRBD1. V gave up 3 bases and J gave up 8 bases; unmatched junction bases: 4. This CDR3 spans 14 amino acids. CDR1 is MNHNS, CDR2 SASEGT, per germline.

CDR3 sequence reads: CASGPWTATDTQYF. Written as DNA, the CDR3 is TGTGCTAGTGGTCCCTGGACAGCCACAGATACGCAGTATTTT. The V and J genes are TRBV12-5 and TRBJ2-3; a possible D gene is TRBD1 (6 bases). Germline CDR1 reads LGHNT; CDR2 reads FRNRAP. V was shortened by 5 bases and J by 2 bases, with 11 bases between the two germline ends. The CDR3 covers 14 residues. The variable domain in full, completed from reference TRBV12-5 and TRBJ2-3, reads DARVTQTPRHKVTEMGQEVTMRCQPILGHNTVFWYRQTMMQGLELLAYFRNRAPLDDSGMPKDRFSAEMPDATLATLKIQPSEPRDSAVYFCASGPWTATDTQYFGPGTRLTVL.